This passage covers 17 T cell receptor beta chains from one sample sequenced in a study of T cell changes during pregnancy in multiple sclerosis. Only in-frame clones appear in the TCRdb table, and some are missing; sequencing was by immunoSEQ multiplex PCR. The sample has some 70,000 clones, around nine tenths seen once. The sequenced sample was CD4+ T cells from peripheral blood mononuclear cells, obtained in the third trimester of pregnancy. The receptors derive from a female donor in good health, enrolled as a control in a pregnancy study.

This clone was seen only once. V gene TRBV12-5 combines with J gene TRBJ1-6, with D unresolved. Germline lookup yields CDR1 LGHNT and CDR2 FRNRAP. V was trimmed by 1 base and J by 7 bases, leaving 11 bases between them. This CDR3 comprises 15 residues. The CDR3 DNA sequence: TGTGCTAGTGGTTTGGATGGGCTTTCCAATTCACCCCTCCACTTT. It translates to CASGLDGLSNSPLHF.

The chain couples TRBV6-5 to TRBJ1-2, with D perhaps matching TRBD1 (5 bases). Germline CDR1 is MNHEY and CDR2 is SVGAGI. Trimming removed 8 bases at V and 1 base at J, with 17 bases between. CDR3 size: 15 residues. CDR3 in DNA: TGTGCCAGCGGGGGGACTGCCGGTCTTAACTATGGCTACACCTTC. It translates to CASGGTAGLNYGYTF.

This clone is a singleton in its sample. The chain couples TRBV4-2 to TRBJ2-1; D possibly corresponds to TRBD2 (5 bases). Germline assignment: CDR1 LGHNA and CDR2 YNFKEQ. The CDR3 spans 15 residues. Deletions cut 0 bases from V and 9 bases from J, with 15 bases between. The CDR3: CASSQDPPKSGEQFF. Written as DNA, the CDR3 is TGTGCCAGCAGCCAAGACCCCCCTAAAAGCGGTGAGCAGTTCTTC.

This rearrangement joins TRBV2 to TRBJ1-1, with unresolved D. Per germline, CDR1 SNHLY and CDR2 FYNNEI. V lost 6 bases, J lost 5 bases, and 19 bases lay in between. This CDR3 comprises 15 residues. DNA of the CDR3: TGTGCCAGCAGAACAGAAATCGCGAGAGAAACTGAAGCTTTCTTT. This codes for CASRTEIARETEAFF.

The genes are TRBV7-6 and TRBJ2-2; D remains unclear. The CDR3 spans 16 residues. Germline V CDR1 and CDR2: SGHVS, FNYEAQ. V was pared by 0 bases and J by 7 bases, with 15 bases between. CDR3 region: CASSLALDPPSGELFF. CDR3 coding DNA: TGTGCCAGCAGCTTAGCGCTAGATCCGCCCAGCGGGGAGCTGTTTTTT.

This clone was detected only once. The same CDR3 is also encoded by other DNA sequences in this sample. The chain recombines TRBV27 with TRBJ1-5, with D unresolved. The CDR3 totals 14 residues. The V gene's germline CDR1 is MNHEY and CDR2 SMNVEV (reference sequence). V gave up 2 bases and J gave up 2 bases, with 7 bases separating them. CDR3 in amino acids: CASSLRQGNQPQHF. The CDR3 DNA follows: TGTGCCAGCAGTTTACGGCAGGGCAATCAGCCCCAGCATTTT.

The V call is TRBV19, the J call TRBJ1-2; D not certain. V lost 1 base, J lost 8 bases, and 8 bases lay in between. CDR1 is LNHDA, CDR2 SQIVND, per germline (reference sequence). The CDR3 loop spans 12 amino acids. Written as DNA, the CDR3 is TGTGCCAGTAGTATAGTCGGAGAGGGCTACACCTTC. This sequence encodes CASSIVGEGYTF.

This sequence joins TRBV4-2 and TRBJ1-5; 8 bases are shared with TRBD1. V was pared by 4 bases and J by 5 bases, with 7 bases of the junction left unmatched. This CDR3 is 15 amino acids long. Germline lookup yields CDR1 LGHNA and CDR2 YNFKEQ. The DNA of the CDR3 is TGTGCCAGCAGCCCTAGCGACAGGGGTCATCAGCCCCAGCATTTT. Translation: CASSPSDRGHQPQHF.

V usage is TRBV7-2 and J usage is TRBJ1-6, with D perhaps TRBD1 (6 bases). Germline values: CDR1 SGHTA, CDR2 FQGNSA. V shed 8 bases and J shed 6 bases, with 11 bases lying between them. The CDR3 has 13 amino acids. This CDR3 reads CASRQEINSPLHF. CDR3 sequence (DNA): TGTGCCAGCCGACAGGAGATTAATTCACCCCTCCACTTT.

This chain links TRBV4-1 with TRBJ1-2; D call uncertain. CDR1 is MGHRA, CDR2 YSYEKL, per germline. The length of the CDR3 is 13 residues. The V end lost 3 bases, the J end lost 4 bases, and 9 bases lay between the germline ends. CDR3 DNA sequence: TGCGCCAGCAGCCATTACAGCCCCTATGGCTACACCTTC. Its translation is CASSHYSPYGYTF.

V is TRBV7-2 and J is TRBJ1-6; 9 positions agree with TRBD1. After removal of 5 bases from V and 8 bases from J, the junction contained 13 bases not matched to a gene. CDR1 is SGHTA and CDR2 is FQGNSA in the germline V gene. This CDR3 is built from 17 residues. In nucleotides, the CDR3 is TGTGCCAGCAGCCGTCCTCCGACAGGGGGAGGATATTCACCCCTCCACTTT. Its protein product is CASSRPPTGGGYSPLHF.

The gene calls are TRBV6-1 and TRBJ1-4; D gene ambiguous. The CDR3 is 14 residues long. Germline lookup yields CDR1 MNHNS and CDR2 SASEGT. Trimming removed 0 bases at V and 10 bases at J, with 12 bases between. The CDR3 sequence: CASSEAPNLGKLFF. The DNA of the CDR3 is TGTGCCAGCAGTGAAGCGCCCAACCTAGGAAAACTGTTTTTT.

This CDR3 is CSVELTGYEGYTF. The CDR3 DNA follows: TGCAGCGTTGAATTGACAGGGTATGAAGGCTACACCTTC. The V and J genes are TRBV29-1 and TRBJ1-2, with TRBD1 matching over 7 bases. CDR1 SQVTM and CDR2 ANQGSEA come from the germline V gene. This CDR3 comprises 13 residues. The V gene end was trimmed by 2 bases and the J gene end by 8 bases; junction bases not matched to a gene: 8.

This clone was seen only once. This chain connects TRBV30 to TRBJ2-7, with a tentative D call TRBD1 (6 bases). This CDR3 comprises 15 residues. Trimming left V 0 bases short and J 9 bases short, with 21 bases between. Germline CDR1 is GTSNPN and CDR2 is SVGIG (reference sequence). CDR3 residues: CAWSVETGSAFGQYF. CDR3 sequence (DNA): TGTGCCTGGAGTGTGGAAACAGGGTCGGCTTTCGGGCAGTACTTC.

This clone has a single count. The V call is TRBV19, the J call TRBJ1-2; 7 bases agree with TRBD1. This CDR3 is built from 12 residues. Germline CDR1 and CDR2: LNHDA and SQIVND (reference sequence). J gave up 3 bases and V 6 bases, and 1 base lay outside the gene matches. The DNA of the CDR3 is TGTGCCAGTAGCGACAGGGACTATGGCTACACCTTC. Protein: CASSDRDYGYTF.

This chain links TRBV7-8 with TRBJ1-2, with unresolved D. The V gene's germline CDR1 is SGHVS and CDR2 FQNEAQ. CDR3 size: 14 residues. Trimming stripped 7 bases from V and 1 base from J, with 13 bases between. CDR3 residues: CASTPAAVNYGYTF. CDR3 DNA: TGTGCCAGCACTCCCGCGGCGGTTAACTATGGCTACACCTTC.

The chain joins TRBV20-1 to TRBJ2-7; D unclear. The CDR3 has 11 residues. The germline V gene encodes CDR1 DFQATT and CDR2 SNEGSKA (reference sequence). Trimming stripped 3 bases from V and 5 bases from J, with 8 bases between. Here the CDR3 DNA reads TGCAGTGCTAGTCCCGTTAACGAGCAGTACTTC. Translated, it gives CSASPVNEQYF.